These 14 T cell receptor beta chains originate from one sample sequenced in a study of graft-versus-host responses after intestinal transplantation. The repertoire was sequenced with immunoSEQ multiplex PCR; TCRdb's copy has only in-frame clones and lacks some. The table has about 64,000 clones, roughly 92% seen once; the top ten hold approximately 6.9%. This specimen consisted of bone marrow, obtained 700 to 850 days after intestinal transplantation. Source of these receptors: a human patient who received an intestinal transplant, so some T cells may come from the graft donor.

The V call is TRBV9, the J call TRBJ2-1, with TRBD2 identical over 11 bases. The CDR3 spans 18 residues. Germline values: CDR1 SGDLS, CDR2 YYNGEE. J was trimmed by 6 bases and V by 4 bases; bases with no gene match: 15. CDR3: CASSNLRTGTSGFNEQFF. The CDR3, as DNA: TGTGCCAGCAGCAACCTTCGAACCGGGACTAGCGGATTCAATGAGCAGTTCTTC.

V gene TRBV6-5 combines with J gene TRBJ2-5; 8 positions agree with TRBD1. The germline V gene has CDR1 MNHEY and CDR2 SVGAGI. The CDR3 is 16 amino acids. The V segment lost 2 bases and the J segment 5 bases; nucleotides outside the gene matches: 10. The CDR3 reads CASSYLGSGGEETQYF. The CDR3 DNA reads TGTGCCAGCAGTTACCTGGGGTCAGGGGGCGAGGAGACCCAGTACTTC.

The V gene is TRBV19, the J gene TRBJ2-7, with D unresolved. The CDR3 consists of 13 residues. Per the germline V gene, CDR1 is LNHDA and CDR2 is SQIVND (reference sequence). V shed 5 bases and J shed 4 bases, with 12 bases lying between them. The CDR3 spells CASSLYVGYEQYF. The CDR3 DNA reads as TGTGCCAGTAGTCTTTACGTGGGTTACGAGCAGTACTTC.

V gene TRBV6-1 combines with J gene TRBJ2-7; 12 bases are a match to TRBD2. There are 14 residues in the CDR3. CDR1 and CDR2 from the germline V gene are MNHNS and SASEGT. J lost 6 bases, V lost 7 bases, and 7 bases had no gene match. CDR3 in amino acids: CASTLGLAGFEQYF. CDR3 nucleotides: TGTGCCAGCACACTTGGACTAGCGGGATTCGAGCAGTACTTC.

This chain uses TRBV2 with TRBJ2-5; 7 nucleotides agree with TRBD2. This CDR3 region has 15 residues. V was clipped by 7 bases and J by 2 bases; unmatched bases: 10. Germline V CDR1 and CDR2: SNHLY, FYNNEI. The CDR3, as DNA: TGTGCCAGCATCCGCTTAGCGGGCTCACAAGAGACCCAGTACTTC. It codes for CASIRLAGSQETQYF.

The chain combines TRBV19 with TRBJ2-3, with 10 nucleotides matching TRBD2. The junction had 7 bases not matched to a gene; V was cut back by 9 bases and J by 4 bases. The length of the CDR3 is 14 residues. Per germline, CDR1 LNHDA and CDR2 SQIVND (reference sequence). The CDR3, as DNA: TGTGCCAGCACAAGCGGGAGGGAGGCAGATACGCAGTATTTT. Protein sequence: CASTSGREADTQYF. Together with reference TRBV19 and TRBJ2-3, the CDR3 gives the full variable domain: DGGITQSPKYLFRKEGQNVTLSCEQNLNHDAMYWYRQDPGQGLRLIYYSQIVNDFQKGDIAEGYSVSREKKESFPLTVTSAQKNPTAFYLCASTSGREADTQYFGPGTRLTVL.

The chain joins TRBV5-6 to TRBJ1-6; the D gene is possibly TRBD1 (5 bases). Trimming took off 0 bases at V and 0 bases at J, with 7 bases between the two ends. Looked up from germline, CDR1 is SGHDT and CDR2 is YYEEEE. CDR3 length equals 16 residues. CDR3 coding DNA: TGTGCCAGCAGCTTGGGAGGGGACTCCTATAATTCACCCCTCCACTTT. Translated, it gives CASSLGGDSYNSPLHF.

The chain uses TRBV6-5 and TRBJ1-2; D is unresolved. There are 14 residues in the CDR3. Germline assignment: CDR1 MNHEY and CDR2 SVGAGI. V was shortened by 7 bases and J by 7 bases, with 19 bases between the two germline ends. DNA for the CDR3: TGTGCCAGCAACATCCGAGAGGGCGCAAGTGGCTACACCTTC. Protein product: CASNIREGASGYTF.

This chain links TRBV6-1 with TRBJ1-5, with D unclear. This CDR3 is 16 amino acids long. The germline V gene encodes CDR1 MNHNS and CDR2 SASEGT. Trimming left V 0 bases short and J 0 bases short, with 9 bases between. CDR3 amino acids: CASSEAAGYSNQPQHF. For the CDR3, the DNA is TGTGCCAGCAGTGAAGCAGCCGGGTATAGCAATCAGCCCCAGCATTTT.

CDR3: CASSIGSDGIEAFF. CDR3 sequence (DNA): TGTGCCAGTAGTATTGGCTCCGACGGGATTGAAGCTTTCTTT. The rearrangement joins TRBV19 to TRBJ1-1; unclear D gene. The germline V gene has CDR1 LNHDA and CDR2 SQIVND (reference sequence). The CDR3 has 14 amino acids. Trimming removed 3 bases at V and 7 bases at J, with 15 bases between.

The CDR3, as DNA: TGTGCCAGCAGTGCCCAGACCGGGACAGCGACTTGGCGGTACTTC. Protein: CASSAQTGTATWRYF. V is TRBV6-1 and J is TRBJ2-5; 7 nucleotides agree with TRBD1. There are 15 residues in the CDR3. The ends lost 4 bases at V and 13 bases at J; junction bases unmatched: 18. Looked up from germline, CDR1 is MNHNS and CDR2 is SASEGT.

This clone was detected only a few times. V gene TRBV6-1 combines with J gene TRBJ1-6; possibly TRBD1 for D (6 bases). Germline-derived CDR1 and CDR2 are MNHNS and SASEGT. The CDR3 consists of 15 residues. V was pared by 6 bases and J by 5 bases, with 14 bases between. DNA for the CDR3: TGTGCCAGCAGGAGTGGACAGCGAGATAATTCACCCCTCCACTTT. This sequence encodes CASRSGQRDNSPLHF.

The gene calls are TRBV5-6 and TRBJ2-1, with 7 bases that match TRBD1. CDR3 length: 18 amino acids. J gave up 2 bases and V 3 bases, and 14 bases lay outside the gene matches. Germline V gene sequence: CDR1 SGHDT, CDR2 YYEEEE. The CDR3 sequence is CASSSTGRFPATYNEQFF. The CDR3 DNA follows: TGTGCCAGCAGCTCGACAGGGAGATTCCCTGCAACCTACAATGAGCAGTTCTTC.

This clone showed up just once. The chain carries TRBV10-3 and TRBJ1-1, with 10 bases fitting TRBD1. The CDR3 is 16 amino acids. Germline V gene sequence: CDR1 ENHRY, CDR2 SYGVKD. The ends lost 6 bases at V and 4 bases at J; junction bases unmatched: 11. The CDR3 sequence is CAIRGGTGDDGTEAFF. The CDR3 DNA is TGTGCCATCAGGGGAGGGACAGGGGATGATGGCACTGAAGCTTTCTTT.